Below, 24 T cell receptor beta chains from the same sample are listed, as sequenced in a study of CD8+ T cells in alopecia areata. Treatment indicated: oral pan-JAK inhibitor, 5-10 mg twice daily. Sequencing relied on a cDNA template that was reverse transcribed from extracted RNA. Only in-frame clones appear in the TCRdb table, and some are missing; sequencing was by immunoSEQ multiplex PCR. The repertoire includes about 160,000 clones, about three fifths of them detected once, and about 0.94% sits in the top ten. The sample was CD4+ T cells sorted from blood, taken at week 4, from a patient treated with tofacitinib. All receptors come from a human donor with alopecia areata.

This clone has only a few counts. This chain connects TRBV7-2 to TRBJ2-7; the D gene is possibly TRBD2 (7 bases). The CDR3 consists of 16 residues. V shed 5 bases and J shed 5 bases, with 22 bases lying between them. The germline CDR1 and CDR2 sequences are SGHTA and FQGNSA. The CDR3 reads CASSIQERGGIHEQYF. The DNA for the CDR3 is TGTGCCAGCAGCATCCAGGAAAGGGGGGGGATACACGAGCAGTACTTC.

The CDR3 sequence: CASSLARGGAAQEQFF. The CDR3 nucleotides read TGTGCCAGCAGCTTGGCTCGCGGGGGGGCCGCACAGGAGCAGTTCTTC. The genes are TRBV5-4 and TRBJ2-1; TRBD2 aligns across 9 bases. Germline CDR1 and CDR2: SGHNT and YYREEE (reference sequence). V gave up 0 bases and J gave up 10 bases; unmatched junction bases: 11. This CDR3 region has 16 residues. Complete variable domain (other parts from reference TRBV5-4 and TRBJ2-1): ETGVTQSPTHLIKTRGQQVTLRCSSQSGHNTVSWYQQALGQGPQFIFQYYREEENGRGNFPPRFSGLQFPNYSSELNVNALELDDSALYLCASSLARGGAAQEQFFGPGTRLTVL.

This clone was detected only once. V gene TRBV29-1 combines with J gene TRBJ2-3, with 7 bases matching TRBD1. CDR3 length: 14 residues. The trim removed 8 bases at V and 4 bases at J, leaving 12 bases unmatched. CDR1 and CDR2 (germline): SQVTM, ANQGSEA. The CDR3, as DNA: TGCAGCTCCGAGGGGGCCGGGGAGTCAGATACGCAGTATTTT. The encoded protein is CSSEGAGESDTQYF.

This clone was recorded only once. The V and J genes are TRBV25-1 and TRBJ1-4, with 9 bases lining up with TRBD1. This CDR3 contains 13 residues. Germline CDR1 reads MGHDK; CDR2 reads SYGVNS. V dropped 7 bases and J dropped 8; count of bases not matched to a gene: 5. The CDR3 sequence is CASTRTGEEKLFF. The CDR3 nucleotides are TGTGCCAGCACCCGGACAGGGGAGGAAAAACTGTTTTTT.

The genes are TRBV5-1 and TRBJ2-2, with 7 bases aligning to TRBD1. Germline-derived CDR1 and CDR2 are SGHRS and YFSETQ. This CDR3 spans 15 amino acids. V lost 4 bases, J lost 7 bases, and 10 bases stayed unmatched. The CDR3 DNA reads as TGCGCCAGCAGCCTAATATCGACAGGGCTCGGGGAGCTGTTTTTT. Its translation: CASSLISTGLGELFF.

The V gene is TRBV5-4, the J gene TRBJ1-2; D remains unclear. Germline V lookup: CDR1 SGHNT, CDR2 YYREEE (reference sequence). V lost 0 bases, J lost 0 bases, and 12 bases lay in between. The CDR3 runs 16 residues. DNA of the CDR3: TGTGCCAGCAGCTTGGGCGACAAACAAGCTAACTATGGCTACACCTTC. Translating it yields CASSLGDKQANYGYTF.

The CDR3 DNA reads TGTGCCAGCAGCTTAGAAGGGGCAGTTGGGGAGCAGTACTTC. This gives the protein CASSLEGAVGEQYF. The rearrangement links TRBV7-9 to TRBJ2-7, with D possibly matching TRBD1 (5 bases). The CDR3 has 14 amino acids. CDR1 is SEHNR and CDR2 is FQNEAQ in the germline V gene (reference sequence). The V gene lost 1 base and the J gene lost 7 bases, with 14 bases spanning the gap.

This chain connects TRBV30 to TRBJ1-1, with TRBD1 as a possible D gene (5 bases). CDR1 and CDR2 from the germline V gene are GTSNPN and SVGIG (reference sequence). This CDR3 is built from 14 residues. Trimming removed 0 bases from V and 1 base from J, with 9 bases in between. The CDR3 sequence: CAWSVRQGNTEAFF. The CDR3 region has the DNA TGTGCCTGGAGTGTTCGGCAGGGGAACACTGAAGCTTTCTTT.

V is TRBV6-1 and J is TRBJ1-5; no clear D gene. CDR1 is MNHNS and CDR2 is SASEGT in the germline V gene. This CDR3 has 17 residues. V dropped 1 base and J dropped 3 bases, with 16 bases sitting between them. The CDR3 nucleotides are TGTGCCAGCAGTGAAGTCGAGGCGGTTATTGCCAATCAGCCCCAGCATTTT. It codes for CASSEVEAVIANQPQHF.

The rearrangement links TRBV29-1 to TRBJ1-2; possibly TRBD1 for D (6 bases). Trimming took off 6 bases at V and 5 bases at J, with 16 bases between the two ends. The CDR3 is 13 amino acids. Germline CDR1 SQVTM, CDR2 ANQGSEA. The CDR3 sequence: CSVGQILTYGYTF. The CDR3 coding sequence is TGCAGCGTCGGACAGATACTAACGTATGGCTACACCTTC.

The rearrangement links TRBV5-6 to TRBJ2-7; TRBD1 agrees at 7 bases. The DNA matches TRBJ2-5 better at its end, which makes the J call doubtful. This CDR3 is 14 amino acids long. In germline, CDR1 is SGHDT, CDR2 YYEEEE. CDR3: CASSPSDRTETQYF. In DNA, the CDR3 is TGTGCCAGCAGCCCCTCGGACAGGACAGAGACCCAGTACTTC.

The chain uses TRBV6-5 and TRBJ1-6; 8 bases are shared with TRBD1. Trimming at V came to 6 bases and at J to 10 bases, leaving 5 bases not matched to a gene. CDR3 size: 13 residues. The germline V gene has CDR1 MNHEY and CDR2 SVGAGI. The CDR3, as DNA: TGTGCCAGCAGCAATGACAGGGGATCACCCCTCCACTTT. Its translation is CASSNDRGSPLHF.

The V call is TRBV27, the J call TRBJ2-7; 9 bases are a match to TRBD2. The CDR3 sequence is 15 residues long. Germline V gene data show CDR1 as MNHEY and CDR2 as SMNVEV (reference sequence). V lost 4 bases and J lost 3; bases outside the gene matches: 7. Written as DNA, the CDR3 is TGTGCCAGCAGTTCCCCGCAGCGGGGGGTCTACGAGCAGTACTTC. Its translation is CASSSPQRGVYEQYF.

The rearrangement links TRBV29-1 to TRBJ1-1, with no clear D. This CDR3 is 13 amino acids long. V gave up 3 bases and J gave up 1 base, with 9 bases separating them. Germline CDR1 and CDR2: SQVTM and ANQGSEA. CDR3 nucleotide sequence: TGCAGCGTTGAGTGGGTCGAGAACACTGAAGCTTTCTTT. It codes for CSVEWVENTEAFF.

The rearrangement uses TRBV29-1 and TRBJ1-2; D not certain. Per the germline V gene, CDR1 is SQVTM and CDR2 is ANQGSEA. The CDR3 runs to 13 residues. V was trimmed by 6 bases and J by 3 bases, leaving 14 bases between them. CDR3 DNA: TGCAGCGTCGGAAGCTCTGCTTACTATGGCTACACCTTC. This encodes CSVGSSAYYGYTF.

The rearrangement links TRBV12-5 to TRBJ1-4; weak D call: TRBD1 (5 bases). V gave up 5 bases and J gave up 4 bases, with 11 bases separating them. There are 14 residues in the CDR3. Germline CDR1 is LGHNT and CDR2 is FRNRAP. CDR3 nucleotide sequence: TGTGCTAGTGGTCTGGGACGGATTAATGAAAAACTGTTTTTT. Protein sequence: CASGLGRINEKLFF.

To note about this clone: This sample includes further DNA sequences coding for the same CDR3. The gene calls are TRBV29-1 and TRBJ2-5; possibly TRBD1 for D (6 bases). The CDR3 is 12 residues long. Germline loops: CDR1 SQVTM, CDR2 ANQGSEA. The germline V and J ends were trimmed by 5 bases and 5 bases, with 12 bases remaining between them. Here the CDR3 DNA reads TGCAGCGTTTACAGTGGGGGCGAGACCCAGTACTTC. The encoded protein is CSVYSGGETQYF.

In nucleotides, the CDR3 is TGTGCCAGCAGCCACTTACGTCGGGGTGAAAAACTGTTTTTT. This encodes CASSHLRRGEKLFF. The chain combines TRBV7-2 with TRBJ1-4; the D is unclear. The CDR3 has 14 amino acids. Germline CDR1 SGHTA, CDR2 FQGNSA. V lost 5 bases to trimming and J lost 7 bases, with 14 bases between them.

The chain joins TRBV5-6 to TRBJ1-6; no clear D gene. V dropped 0 bases and J dropped 10 bases, with 11 bases sitting between them. In germline, CDR1 is SGHDT, CDR2 YYEEEE. The CDR3 is 14 amino acids. CDR3 protein: CASSLDGGRSPLHF. The CDR3 nucleotides are TGTGCCAGCAGCTTGGACGGAGGAAGGTCACCCCTCCACTTT.

The J gene is TRBJ2-1, the V gene TRBV2; 11 bases align to TRBD1. This CDR3 is 16 amino acids long. With 6 bases clipped from V and 7 bases from J, the junction kept 11 bases outside the gene matches. Germline V gene sequence: CDR1 SNHLY, CDR2 FYNNEI. CDR3 coding DNA: TGTGCCAGCAGCCTAAGGACAGGGGGCAAGGGAAATGAGCAGTTCTTC. Its protein is CASSLRTGGKGNEQFF.

The table lists this clone with a few counts. The J gene is TRBJ1-1, the V gene TRBV29-1, with 7 bases identical to TRBD1. The trim removed 7 bases at V and 6 bases at J, leaving 11 bases unmatched. The CDR3 is made up of 13 amino acids. Germline V CDR1 and CDR2: SQVTM, ANQGSEA. CDR3 in DNA: TGCAGCGGCTTCGACAGGGAGATACCTGAAGCTTTCTTT. Amino acid sequence: CSGFDREIPEAFF. The full variable domain, in which reference TRBV29-1 and TRBJ1-1 provide the parts outside the CDR3, is SAVISQKPSRDICQRGTSLTIQCQVDSQVTMMFWYRQQPGQSLTLIATANQGSEATYESGFVIDKFPISRPNLTFSTLTVSNMSPEDSSIYLCSGFDREIPEAFFGQGTRLTVV.

This sequence joins TRBV19 and TRBJ2-3, with 9 bases lining up with TRBD1. From germline, CDR1 is LNHDA and CDR2 SQIVND (reference sequence). The CDR3 has 15 amino acids. The junction had 14 bases not matched to a gene; V was cut back by 10 bases and J by 6 bases. The CDR3 protein is CATRISGTGSDTQYF. The CDR3 nucleotides are TGTGCCACTAGAATTTCCGGGACAGGGTCGGATACGCAGTATTTT.

This rearrangement joins TRBV9 to TRBJ1-2; D unresolved. Trimming shortened V by 0 bases and J by 0 bases, and 9 bases separated the two germline ends. The CDR3 is 15 residues long. From germline, CDR1 is SGDLS and CDR2 YYNGEE. The CDR3: CASSVDGSANYGYTF. CDR3 DNA: TGTGCCAGCAGCGTAGACGGGTCAGCTAACTATGGCTACACCTTC. The variable domain in full, completed from reference TRBV9 and TRBJ1-2, reads DSGVTQTPKHLITATGQRVTLRCSPRSGDLSVYWYQQSLDQGLQFLIQYYNGEERAKGNILERFSAQQFPDLHSELNLSSLELGDSALYFCASSVDGSANYGYTFGSGTRLTVV.

The CDR3 sequence is CSASWDTQYF. CDR3 DNA sequence: TGCAGTGCTAGTTGGGATACGCAGTATTTT. The rearrangement joins TRBV20-1 to TRBJ2-3; D is unresolved. V was clipped by 3 bases and J by 6 bases, with 4 bases between them. Germline-derived CDR1 and CDR2 are DFQATT and SNEGSKA (reference sequence). CDR3 length equals 10 residues.